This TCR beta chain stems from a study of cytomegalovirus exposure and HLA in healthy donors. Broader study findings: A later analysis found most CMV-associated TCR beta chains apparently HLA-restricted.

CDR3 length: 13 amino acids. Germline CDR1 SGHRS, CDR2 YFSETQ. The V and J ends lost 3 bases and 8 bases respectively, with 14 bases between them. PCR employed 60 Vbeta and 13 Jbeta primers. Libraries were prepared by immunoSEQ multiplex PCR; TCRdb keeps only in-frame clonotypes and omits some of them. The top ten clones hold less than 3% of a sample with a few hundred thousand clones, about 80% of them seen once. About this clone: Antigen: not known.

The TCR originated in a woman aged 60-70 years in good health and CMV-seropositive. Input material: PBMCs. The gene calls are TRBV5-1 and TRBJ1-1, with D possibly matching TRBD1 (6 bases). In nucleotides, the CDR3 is TGCGCCAGCAGCTCAGGGCCCCAGGGGGAAGCTTTCTTT. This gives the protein CASSSGPQGEAFF.